This is a list of T cell receptor beta chains from one sample in a study of blood T cell repertoires in COVID-19. Sequencing used immunoSEQ multiplex PCR; TCRdb keeps in-frame clones, though not all of them. The repertoire consists of over 200,000 clones, with roughly nine tenths occurring once and the leading ten covering approximately 1.2%. The sequenced material came from peripheral blood. The receptors shown here come from a man in his thirties or forties with acute or convalescent COVID-19. The CDR3 runs from the conserved cysteine through the conserved F or W. The D gene is left open where the match is weak.

D gene: TRBD2
J gene: TRBJ2-3
V gene: TRBV2
CDR3 protein: CASSYRLAGGGDTQYF
CDR3 DNA: TGTGCCAGCAGTTACCGACTAGCGGGGGGCGGAGATACGCAGTATTTT

D gene: NA
J gene: TRBJ2-3
V gene: TRBV6-5
CDR3 protein: CASMQRQVEDTQYF
CDR3 DNA: TGTGCCAGCATGCAAAGACAGGTAGAAGATACGCAGTATTTT

D gene: TRBD1
J gene: TRBJ2-7
V gene: TRBV7-9
CDR3 protein: CASSTLQGTISYEQYF
CDR3 DNA: TGTGCCAGCAGCACACTACAGGGGACAATCTCCTACGAGCAGTACTTC

D gene: NA
J gene: TRBJ2-7
V gene: TRBV4-2
CDR3 protein: CASSQSWGQSYEQYF
CDR3 DNA: TGTGCCAGCAGCCAATCTTGGGGGCAGTCCTACGAGCAGTACTTC

D gene: TRBD2
J gene: TRBJ2-5
V gene: TRBV30
CDR3 protein: CAWSLSGAEEETQYF
CDR3 DNA: TGTGCCTGGAGCCTTAGCGGGGCTGAGGAAGAGACCCAGTACTTC

D gene: NA
J gene: TRBJ2-7
V gene: TRBV6-2/TRBV6-3
CDR3 protein: CASSWDKPYEQYF
CDR3 DNA: TGTGCCAGCAGTTGGGACAAGCCCTACGAGCAGTACTTC

D gene: NA
J gene: TRBJ1-2
V gene: TRBV10-3
CDR3 protein: CAINAGERYTF
CDR3 DNA: TGTGCCATCAACGCGGGAGAAAGGTACACCTTC

D gene: NA
J gene: TRBJ1-1
V gene: TRBV18
CDR3 protein: CASSPRLTGGTEAFF
CDR3 DNA: TGTGCCAGCTCACCCCGGCTTACCGGAGGGACTGAAGCTTTCTTT

D gene: NA
J gene: TRBJ1-2
V gene: TRBV7-6
CDR3 protein: CASSFGEANYGYTF
CDR3 DNA: TGTGCCAGCAGCTTCGGGGAAGCTAACTATGGCTACACCTTC

D gene: NA
J gene: TRBJ1-1
V gene: TRBV27
CDR3 protein: CASSRPSGVEAFF
CDR3 DNA: TGTGCCAGCAGCCGACCCTCGGGAGTTGAAGCTTTCTTT

D gene: TRBD1
J gene: TRBJ1-4
V gene: TRBV9
CDR3 protein: CASSVDGQGAEKLFF
CDR3 DNA: TGTGCCAGCAGCGTGGACGGACAGGGAGCGGAAAAACTGTTTTTT